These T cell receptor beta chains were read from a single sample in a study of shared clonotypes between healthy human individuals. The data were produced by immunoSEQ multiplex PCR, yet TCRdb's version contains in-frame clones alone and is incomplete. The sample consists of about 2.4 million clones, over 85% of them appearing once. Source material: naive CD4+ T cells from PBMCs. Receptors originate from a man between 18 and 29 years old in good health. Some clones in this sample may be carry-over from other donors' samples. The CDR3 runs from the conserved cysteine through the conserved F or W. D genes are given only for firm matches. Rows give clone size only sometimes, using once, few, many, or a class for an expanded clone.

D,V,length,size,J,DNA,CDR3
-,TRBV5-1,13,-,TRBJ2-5,TGCGCCAGCAGCTTGTTTGTCGGGGAGACCCAGTACTTC,CASSLFVGETQYF
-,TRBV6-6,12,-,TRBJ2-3,TGTGCCAGCAGCCCAGGGAGGGATACGCAGTATTTT,CASSPGRDTQYF
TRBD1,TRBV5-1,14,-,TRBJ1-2,TGCGCCAGCAGCTTGGGGACAGGGTATGGAGGCTACACCTTC,CASSLGTGYGGYTF
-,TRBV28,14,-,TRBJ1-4,TGTGCCAGCAGATGGGGGGAGACTAATGAAAAACTGTTTTTT,CASRWGETNEKLFF
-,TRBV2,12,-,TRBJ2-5,TGTGCCAGCAGGCGCGGTAGGGAGACCCAGTACTTC,CASRRGRETQYF
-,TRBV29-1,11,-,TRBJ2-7,TGCAGCGCAACACAGGGATACGAGCAGTACTTC,CSATQGYEQYF
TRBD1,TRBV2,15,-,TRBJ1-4,TGTGCCAGCAGCGAATGGACAGGGGACGGTGAAAAACTGTTTTTT,CASSEWTGDGEKLFF
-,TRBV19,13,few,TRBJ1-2,TGTGCCAGTAGTATAAACGGTTACTATGGCTACACCTTC,CASSINGYYGYTF
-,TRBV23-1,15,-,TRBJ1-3,TGCGCCAGCAGTCATCGGGGACCACCGCGGAACACCATATATTTT,CASSHRGPPRNTIYF
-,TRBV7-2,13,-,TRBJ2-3,TGTGCCAGCAGCCCTAGCCGCACAGATACGCAGTATTTT,CASSPSRTDTQYF
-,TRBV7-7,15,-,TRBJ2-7,TGTGCCAGCAGCTTAGGGACATCCGCTCTAGACGAGCAGTACTTC,CASSLGTSALDEQYF
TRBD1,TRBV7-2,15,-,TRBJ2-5,TGTGCCAGCACCCTAATGGCAGGGGGCCAAGAGACCCAGTACTTC,CASTLMAGGQETQYF
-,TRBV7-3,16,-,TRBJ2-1,TGTGCCAGCAGCTTAACGACGGCGGCGGGCGGGAATGAGCAGTTCTTC,CASSLTTAAGGNEQFF
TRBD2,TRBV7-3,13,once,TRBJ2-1,TGTGCCAGCAGCTTACTAGCGGGAGGTTTACCGTTCTTC,CASSLLAGGLPFF
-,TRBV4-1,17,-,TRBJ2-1,TGCGCCAGCAGCCGAGGAACCTGGACCAAGATGGGGGAAGAGCAGTTCTTC,CASSRGTWTKMGEEQFF
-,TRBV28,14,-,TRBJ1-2,TGTGCCAGCACCTCCGGGACCAGGGCTGGTGGCTACACCTTC,CASTSGTRAGGYTF
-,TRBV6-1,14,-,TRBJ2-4,TGTGCCATCGATGAAAAGGGCTCCGTAAACATTCAGTACTTC,CAIDEKGSVNIQYF
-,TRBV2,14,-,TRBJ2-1,TGTGCCAGCCACCTCCTGGGCATCTACAATGAGCAGTTCTTC,CASHLLGIYNEQFF
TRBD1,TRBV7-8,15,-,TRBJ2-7,TGTGCCAGCGGACTAACAGGGGGTCTCTTCTACGAGCAGTACTTC,CASGLTGGLFYEQYF
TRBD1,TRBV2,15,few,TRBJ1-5,TGTGCCAGCAGCGGACCAGGGGGCGGCAATCAGCCCCAGCATTTT,CASSGPGGGNQPQHF
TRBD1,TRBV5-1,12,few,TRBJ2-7,TGCGCCAGCAGCGGACAGGGAGACGAGCAGTACTTC,CASSGQGDEQYF
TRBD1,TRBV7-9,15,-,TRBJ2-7,TGTGCCAGCGACGGGACCGGGACAGGGAACAACGAGCAGTACTTC,CASDGTGTGNNEQYF
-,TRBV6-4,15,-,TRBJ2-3,TGTGCCAGCAGCAAACTCGGGGGTAGCACAGATACGCAGTATTTT,CASSKLGGSTDTQYF
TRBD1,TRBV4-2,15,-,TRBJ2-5,TGTGCCAGCAGCCAAGAAGGGACAGTACAAGAGACCCAGTACTTC,CASSQEGTVQETQYF
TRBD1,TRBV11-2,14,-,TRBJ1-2,TGTGCCAGCAGCGGTGGACAGGGTTTCTATGGCTACACCTTC,CASSGGQGFYGYTF
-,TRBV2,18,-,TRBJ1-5,TGTGCCAGCAGTGTATCAGTAGGGGGGACTAATAGCAATCAGCCCCAGCATTTT,CASSVSVGGTNSNQPQHF
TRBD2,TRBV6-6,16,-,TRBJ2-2,TGTGCCAGCGGAAAGGCTGGGACTAGCGTCACCGGGGAGCTGTTTTTT,CASGKAGTSVTGELFF
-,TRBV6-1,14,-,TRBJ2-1,TGTGCCAGCAGTGAATCGAGCTCCTACAATGAGCAGTTCTTC,CASSESSSYNEQFF
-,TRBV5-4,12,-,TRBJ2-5,TGTGCCAGCAGGACCGACCTTGAGACCCAGTACTTC,CASRTDLETQYF
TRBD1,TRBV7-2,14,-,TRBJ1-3,TGTGCCAGCAGCCTGGACAGGCTCGGAAACACCATATATTTT,CASSLDRLGNTIYF
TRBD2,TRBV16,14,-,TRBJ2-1,TGTGCCAGCGAACCTAGCGGGAGGGCCAATGAGCAGTTCTTC,CASEPSGRANEQFF
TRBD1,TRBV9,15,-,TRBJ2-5,TGTGCCAGCAGCCCTACGGGACAGGTTGAAGAGACCCAGTACTTC,CASSPTGQVEETQYF
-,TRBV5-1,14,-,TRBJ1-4,TGCGCCAGCAGCTTGAACCCGGTTGGGGAAAAACTGTTTTTT,CASSLNPVGEKLFF